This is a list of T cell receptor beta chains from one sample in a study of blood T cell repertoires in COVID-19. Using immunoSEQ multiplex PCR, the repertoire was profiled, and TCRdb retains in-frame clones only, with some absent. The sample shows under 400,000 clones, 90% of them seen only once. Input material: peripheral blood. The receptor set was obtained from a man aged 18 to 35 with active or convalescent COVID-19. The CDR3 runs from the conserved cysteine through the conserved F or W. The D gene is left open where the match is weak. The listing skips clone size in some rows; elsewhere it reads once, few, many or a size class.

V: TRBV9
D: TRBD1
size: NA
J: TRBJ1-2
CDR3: CASSVTTGGSVGYTF
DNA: TGTGCCAGCAGCGTAACGACAGGGGGCTCGGTTGGCTACACCTTC

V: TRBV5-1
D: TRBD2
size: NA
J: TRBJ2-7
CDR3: CASSLIAGGPVEQYF
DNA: TGCGCCAGCAGCTTGATAGCGGGAGGGCCGGTCGAGCAGTACTTC

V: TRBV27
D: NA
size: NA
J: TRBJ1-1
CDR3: CASSWGRLDEAFF
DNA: TGTGCCAGCAGCTGGGGCCGATTGGATGAAGCTTTCTTT

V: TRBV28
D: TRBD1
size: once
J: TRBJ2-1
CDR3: CASSPDRVSFGQFF
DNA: TGTGCCAGCAGCCCAGACAGGGTATCGTTTGGGCAGTTCTTC

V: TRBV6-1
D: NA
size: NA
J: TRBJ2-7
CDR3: CASSDRAYEQYF
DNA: TGTGCCAGCAGTGACAGGGCCTACGAGCAGTACTTC

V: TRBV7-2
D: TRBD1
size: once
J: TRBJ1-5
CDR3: CASSSLGTAYSNQPQHF
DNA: TGTGCCAGCAGCTCCCTCGGGACAGCCTATAGCAATCAGCCCCAGCATTTT

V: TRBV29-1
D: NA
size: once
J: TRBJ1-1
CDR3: CSVRPAGIAEAFF
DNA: TGCAGCGTTCGACCCGCAGGGATCGCTGAAGCTTTCTTT

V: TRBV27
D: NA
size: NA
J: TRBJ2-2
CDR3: CASTRTTPNTGELFF
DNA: TGTGCCAGCACCCGGACTACCCCTAACACCGGGGAGCTGTTTTTT

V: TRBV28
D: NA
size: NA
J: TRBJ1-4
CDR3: CASSPTGSANEKLFF
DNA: TGTGCCAGCAGCCCAACAGGGTCAGCTAATGAAAAACTGTTTTTT

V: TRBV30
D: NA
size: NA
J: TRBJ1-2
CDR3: CAWSVRVTGEPYGYTF
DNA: TGTGCCTGGAGTGTACGGGTAACAGGAGAGCCCTATGGCTACACCTTC

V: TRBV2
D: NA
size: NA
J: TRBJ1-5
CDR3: CASTQGGNGNQPQHF
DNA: TGTGCCAGCACCCAAGGGGGTAATGGCAATCAGCCCCAGCATTTT

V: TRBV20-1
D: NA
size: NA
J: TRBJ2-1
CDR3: CSASRGNEQFF
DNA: TGCAGTGCTAGTCGAGGCAATGAGCAGTTCTTC

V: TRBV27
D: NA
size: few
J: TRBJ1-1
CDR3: CASSLDRTRMSAFF
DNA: TGTGCCAGCAGTTTGGACAGAACCAGAATGAGTGCTTTCTTT

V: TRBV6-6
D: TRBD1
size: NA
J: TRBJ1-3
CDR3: CASISQGSSGNTIYF
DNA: TGTGCCAGCATATCACAGGGGTCGTCTGGAAACACCATATATTTT

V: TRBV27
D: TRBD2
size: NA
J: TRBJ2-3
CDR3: CASSLKRGGVTDTQYF
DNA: TGTGCCAGCAGTTTAAAGCGGGGGGGGGTAACAGATACGCAGTATTTT

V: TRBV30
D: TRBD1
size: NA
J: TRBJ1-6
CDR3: CAWIDRVDSPLHF
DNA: TGTGCCTGGATCGACAGGGTGGATTCACCCCTCCACTTT

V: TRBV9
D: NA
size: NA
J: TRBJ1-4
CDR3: CASSATGTSGEKLFF
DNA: TGTGCCAGCAGCGCCACAGGGACCTCGGGTGAAAAACTGTTTTTT

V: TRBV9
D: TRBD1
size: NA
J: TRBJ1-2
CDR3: CASSSRGQIYGYTF
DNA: TGTGCCAGCAGCAGTAGGGGACAGATCTATGGCTACACCTTC

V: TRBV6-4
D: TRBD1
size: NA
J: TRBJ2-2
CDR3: CASSRGTANTGELFF
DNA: TGTGCCAGCAGTCGTGGGACAGCTAACACCGGGGAGCTGTTTTTT

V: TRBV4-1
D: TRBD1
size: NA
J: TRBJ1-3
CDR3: CASSPGQGGINSGNTIYF
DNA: TGCGCCAGCAGCCCAGGACAGGGAGGCATCAACTCTGGAAACACCATATATTTT

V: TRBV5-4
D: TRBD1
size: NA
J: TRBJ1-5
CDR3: CASSVRGGNQPQHF
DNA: TGTGCCAGCAGCGTCAGGGGGGGCAATCAGCCCCAGCATTTT

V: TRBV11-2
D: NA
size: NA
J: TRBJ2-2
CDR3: CASSSTPTNTGELFF
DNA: TGTGCCAGCAGCTCGACTCCCACGAACACCGGGGAGCTGTTTTTT

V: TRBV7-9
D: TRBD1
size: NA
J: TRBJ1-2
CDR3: CASSPSDRDYGYTF
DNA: TGTGCCAGCAGCCCGTCCGACAGGGACTATGGCTACACCTTC